This TCR beta chain was found in a study of T cell changes during pregnancy in multiple sclerosis. The protocol was immunoSEQ multiplex PCR, while the TCRdb copy is restricted to in-frame clones and leaves out a portion. Here the sample spans over 85,000 clones, about nine tenths being singletons. CDR1 and CDR2 from the germline V gene are SGHKS and YYEKEE (reference sequence). The CDR3 contains 17 residues. V was cut by 4 bases and J by 3 bases, with 20 bases left in between. This sequence joins TRBV5-5 and TRBJ1-5, with a possible D match to TRBD1 (6 bases). The origin of this receptor is a female donor in good health, enrolled as a control in a pregnancy study. The sample in question was peripheral blood, obtained in the second trimester of pregnancy. The CDR3 DNA is TGTGCCAGCAGCCCGGGGGGGGCAGGCCCAATCAATCAGCCCCAGCATTTT. Encoded protein: CASSPGGAGPINQPQHF.